One sample yielded the 26 T cell receptor beta chains listed below, sequenced in a study of shared clonotypes between healthy human individuals. Method: immunoSEQ multiplex PCR; TCRdb's copy keeps in-frame clones and lacks some. The table has about 2 million clones, around 96% seen once. As defined, naive CD8 cells were CD45RO-negative and positively selected for CCR7, with terminally differentiated effector memory CD45RA+ cells excluded. Sequencing was done on a sample of naive CD8+ T cells sorted from blood. These receptors came from a man younger than 35 in good health.

The chain joins TRBV27 to TRBJ2-1; TRBD2 matches 14 bases. The CDR3 runs to 17 residues. Looked up from germline, CDR1 is MNHEY and CDR2 is SMNVEV (reference sequence). Losses at the gene ends were 4 bases for V and 3 bases for J; bases not matched to a gene: 5. The CDR3, as DNA: TGTGCCAGCAGTTCTATAGGGACTAGCGGGGGCTACAATGAGCAGTTCTTC. This sequence encodes CASSSIGTSGGYNEQFF.

CDR3 bases: TGTGCCAGCAGCGTAGGGCTAGCGGGAGGGCCCCACAATGAGCAGTTCTTC. It is translated as CASSVGLAGGPHNEQFF. V gene TRBV9 combines with J gene TRBJ2-1, with 12 positions matching TRBD2. This CDR3 has 17 residues. The junction had 6 bases not matched to a gene; V was cut back by 0 bases and J by 5 bases. Germline V gene data show CDR1 as SGDLS and CDR2 as YYNGEE. The full variable domain, with the rest looked up from reference TRBV9 and TRBJ2-1, is DSGVTQTPKHLITATGQRVTLRCSPRSGDLSVYWYQQSLDQGLQFLIQYYNGEERAKGNILERFSAQQFPDLHSELNLSSLELGDSALYFCASSVGLAGGPHNEQFFGPGTRLTVL.

The chain joins TRBV13 to TRBJ2-7; 8 bases line up with TRBD2. Germline lookup yields CDR1 PRHDT and CDR2 FYEKMQ (reference sequence). The CDR3 is made up of 15 amino acids. The junction had 10 bases not matched to a gene; V was cut back by 5 bases and J by 4 bases. CDR3: CASSPSGTSQYEQYF. The CDR3 bases are TGTGCCAGCAGCCCATCAGGGACTAGTCAATACGAGCAGTACTTC.

The gene calls are TRBV7-8 and TRBJ2-1; 7 nucleotides align to TRBD1. The length of the CDR3 is 15 residues. V gave up 1 base and J gave up 5 bases; unmatched junction bases: 5. Germline V gene data show CDR1 as SGHVS and CDR2 as FQNEAQ. Here the CDR3 DNA reads TGTGCCAGCAGCTTAGGACAGGGTAGCCACAATGAGCAGTTCTTC. This encodes CASSLGQGSHNEQFF.

The V and J genes are TRBV7-9 and TRBJ2-1, with 8 nucleotides matching TRBD2. V dropped 8 bases and J dropped 4; count of bases not matched to a gene: 10. This CDR3 is built from 15 residues. CDR1 and CDR2 from the germline V gene are SEHNR and FQNEAQ (reference sequence). CDR3 protein: CASETRAGVYNEQFF. The CDR3 DNA follows: TGTGCCAGCGAAACCCGAGCGGGAGTTTACAATGAGCAGTTCTTC.

V is TRBV19 and J is TRBJ1-1; unclear D gene. Trimming took 3 bases from V and 7 from J, leaving 9 bases between them. Germline assignment: CDR1 LNHDA and CDR2 SQIVND (reference sequence). CDR3 length: 12 amino acids. This CDR3 reads CASSIRSHEAFF. The DNA of the CDR3 is TGTGCCAGTAGTATTCGATCCCATGAAGCTTTCTTT.

The rearrangement uses TRBV30 and TRBJ2-7; a possible D gene is TRBD2 (5 bases). The CDR3 contains 12 residues. Germline CDR1 is GTSNPN and CDR2 is SVGIG (reference sequence). V lost 2 bases, J lost 2 bases, and 7 bases lay in between. CDR3 sequence: CAWSIGAYEQYF. The CDR3 DNA reads TGTGCCTGGAGTATCGGGGCCTACGAGCAGTACTTC.

This clone occurred once. Other DNA sequences in the same sample also yield this CDR3. This chain links TRBV11-1 with TRBJ2-5; D unclear. V lost 0 bases, J lost 4 bases, and 3 bases lay in between. CDR1 is SGHAT, CDR2 FQDESV, per germline (reference sequence). The CDR3 has 12 amino acids. CDR3 in DNA: TGTGCCAGCAGCTTAGCTGGAGAGACCCAGTACTTC. This encodes CASSLAGETQYF.

The chain recombines TRBV15 with TRBJ1-1, with D perhaps TRBD1 (6 bases). Germline assignment: CDR1 LNHNV and CDR2 YYDKDF (reference sequence). This CDR3 is built from 14 residues. V lost 0 bases to trimming and J lost 8 bases, with 13 bases between them. The CDR3 sequence is CATSRDPGHAEAFF. The CDR3 DNA reads as TGTGCCACCAGCAGAGATCCGGGACATGCAGAAGCTTTCTTT.

The chain carries TRBV19 and TRBJ2-7; TRBD2 is a possible D gene (6 bases). Trimming shortened V by 5 bases and J by 6 bases, and 20 bases separated the two germline ends. The germline CDR1 and CDR2 sequences are LNHDA and SQIVND (reference sequence). The CDR3 consists of 15 residues. CDR3 sequence (DNA): TGTGCCAGTAGTCAGAGGGAAACGGCAGCGGGCGAGCAGTACTTC. This translates into CASSQRETAAGEQYF.

The chain links TRBV4-3 to TRBJ1-2; no clear D. Trimming stripped 1 base from V and 4 bases from J, with 7 bases between. Germline loops: CDR1 LGHNA, CDR2 YSLEER. The CDR3 spans 13 residues. CDR3 sequence: CASSQGIGYGYTF. The CDR3 bases are TGCGCCAGCAGCCAAGGGATCGGCTATGGCTACACCTTC.

The rearrangement uses TRBV4-3 and TRBJ1-2; D gene uncertain. CDR1 and CDR2 (germline): LGHNA, YSLEER. Trimming cost V 0 bases and J 4 bases, with 9 bases left between them. The CDR3 spans 14 residues. CDR3 in amino acids: CASSQDAEVYGYTF. The CDR3 region has the DNA TGCGCCAGCAGCCAAGATGCGGAAGTCTATGGCTACACCTTC.

CDR3 sequence reads: CASSVDDSPLHF. CDR3 nucleotides: TGTGCCAGCAGCGTAGACGATTCACCCCTCCACTTT. V is TRBV9 and J is TRBJ1-6; D gene ambiguous. CDR3 size: 12 residues. The germline V gene has CDR1 SGDLS and CDR2 YYNGEE. V lost 0 bases to trimming and J lost 8 bases, with 3 bases between them.

In the case of this clone: The sample holds other DNA sequences that translate to the same CDR3. The rearrangement links TRBV6-1 to TRBJ2-7; no clear D gene. This CDR3 is 10 amino acids long. V was clipped by 8 bases and J by 3 bases, with 5 bases between them. Germline assignment: CDR1 MNHNS and CDR2 SASEGT. The CDR3 sequence: CASGDYEQYF. As DNA, the CDR3 is TGTGCCAGCGGCGACTACGAGCAGTACTTC.

The gene calls are TRBV9 and TRBJ1-1; D ambiguous. This CDR3 is built from 14 residues. The germline V gene has CDR1 SGDLS and CDR2 YYNGEE. The V and J ends lost 0 bases and 0 bases respectively, with 6 bases between them. CDR3: CASSVGNLNTEAFF. CDR3 in DNA: TGTGCCAGCAGCGTAGGTAACCTGAACACTGAAGCTTTCTTT.

The chain employs TRBV2 and TRBJ2-1; TRBD1 is a possible D gene (5 bases). The CDR3 runs 14 residues. CDR1 SNHLY and CDR2 FYNNEI come from the germline V gene. The V end was cut by 11 bases, the J end by 0 bases, with 14 bases between. CDR3 residues: CALRTSPSYNEQFF. Here the CDR3 DNA reads TGTGCCTTACGGACATCCCCCTCCTACAATGAGCAGTTCTTC.

To note about this clone: This CDR3 is also generated by other DNA sequences in the sample. The chain employs TRBV13 and TRBJ2-3; D remains unclear. The germline V and J ends were trimmed by 5 bases and 3 bases, with 6 bases remaining between them. From germline, CDR1 is PRHDT and CDR2 FYEKMQ (reference sequence). This CDR3 has 12 residues. As DNA, the CDR3 is TGTGCCAGCAGCGTACGTACAGATACGCAGTATTTT. It specifies CASSVRTDTQYF.

This chain joins TRBV18 and TRBJ2-5, with a tentative D call TRBD2 (5 bases). The ends were cut back, 6 bases at V and 1 base at J, with 18 bases in the middle. From germline, CDR1 is KGHSH and CDR2 LQKENI. CDR3 length: 16 residues. The CDR3 here is CASSSSRREGQETQYF. The CDR3 coding sequence is TGTGCCAGCTCTAGTTCGCGACGGGAAGGCCAAGAGACCCAGTACTTC.

The chain has TRBV28 and TRBJ2-6; D remains ambiguous. The CDR3 extends over 14 amino acids. Trimming pared 7 bases from V and 4 bases from J, leaving 11 bases between. The germline V gene encodes CDR1 MDHEN and CDR2 SYDVKM. The CDR3 loop is CASNDPPGANVLTF. The CDR3 region has the DNA TGTGCCAGCAACGACCCGCCGGGGGCCAACGTCCTGACTTTC.

This chain connects TRBV27 to TRBJ1-2; perhaps TRBD1 as D (5 bases). The CDR3 spans 14 residues. V dropped 6 bases and J dropped 6 bases, with 17 bases sitting between them. CDR1 is MNHEY and CDR2 is SMNVEV in the germline V gene (reference sequence). CDR3 loop: CASRGQAGPHGYTF. The CDR3 coding sequence is TGTGCCAGCAGGGGGCAGGCGGGGCCTCATGGCTACACCTTC.

This chain links TRBV30 with TRBJ2-4; possible D gene TRBD1, 5 bases. The CDR3 has 14 residues. The germline V gene has CDR1 GTSNPN and CDR2 SVGIG (reference sequence). V was shortened by 2 bases and J by 10 bases, with 18 bases between the two germline ends. The CDR3 here is CAWSPWQGSVIQYF. CDR3 nucleotide sequence: TGTGCCTGGAGTCCTTGGCAGGGAAGTGTAATTCAGTACTTC.

The chain couples TRBV11-2 to TRBJ1-2; TRBD1 agrees at 9 bases. The CDR3 consists of 14 residues. From germline, CDR1 is SGHAT and CDR2 FQNNGV. The V gene end was trimmed by 4 bases and the J gene end by 6 bases; junction bases not matched to a gene: 6. The CDR3 reads CASSSPGQGNGYTF. Written as DNA, the CDR3 is TGTGCCAGCAGCTCGCCGGGACAGGGAAATGGCTACACCTTC.

This clone has just one count. Other DNA sequences within the sample encode an identical CDR3. The chain combines TRBV11-2 with TRBJ1-1; D unclear. Germline V gives CDR1 SGHAT, CDR2 FQNNGV. V was cut by 2 bases and J by 6 bases, with 4 bases left in between. The CDR3 is 11 amino acids. CDR3: CASSLTPEAFF. Here the CDR3 DNA reads TGTGCCAGCAGCTTAACCCCTGAAGCTTTCTTT.

The V and J genes are TRBV5-3 and TRBJ2-3; D is perhaps TRBD1 (5 bases). TRBV5-3 falls under the ORF class, with uncertain function. The V end lost 0 bases, the J end lost 4 bases, and 9 bases lay between the germline ends. CDR3 length: 14 residues. CDR3 sequence reads: CARSLAGSADTQYF. DNA of the CDR3: TGTGCCAGAAGCTTGGCAGGGTCCGCAGATACGCAGTATTTT.

This clone was detected only once. The gene calls are TRBV19 and TRBJ2-5; 10 bases line up with TRBD1. V lost 3 bases and J lost 4; bases outside the gene matches: 5. CDR1 is LNHDA and CDR2 is SQIVND in the germline V gene (reference sequence). The CDR3 has 15 amino acids. The DNA of the CDR3 is TGTGCCAGTAGTATCGGGACAGGGGACGGAGAGACCCAGTACTTC. Its translation is CASSIGTGDGETQYF.

The chain has TRBV4-1 and TRBJ1-1; 9 bases map to TRBD1. This CDR3 has 14 residues. Germline trimming cut 2 bases from V and 4 bases from J; bases unmatched to any gene: 2. Germline CDR1 is MGHRA and CDR2 is YSYEKL. CDR3 loop: CASSQPQGATEAFF. CDR3 coding DNA: TGCGCCAGCAGCCAACCACAGGGGGCCACTGAAGCTTTCTTT.